The source of this T cell receptor (beta chain) is a study of T cell responses to AZD1222 COVID-19 vaccine. General study results and limits: Baseline seropositivity occurred in only a handful of AZD1222 recipients. Donors, mostly white British, included more females; clonal diversity was possibly underestimated. Dominant CD4 TCR responses targeted spike regions 160-218 and 743-854. The study found Spike-specific TCR breadth and depth rose after two AZD1222 doses.

Using immunoSEQ multiplex PCR, the repertoire was profiled, and TCRdb retains in-frame clones only, with some absent. In the table there are 90,000 to 150,000 clones, 80% to 95% of which are singletons. V shed 3 bases and J 4 bases; nucleotides not matched to a gene: 5. The CDR3 contains 16 residues. The germline gives CDR1 LNHNV, CDR2 YYDKDF (reference sequence). About this clone: Its antigen remains unidentified.

This receptor was taken from an adult who received the MenACWY meningococcal vaccine as a control. The rearrangement joins TRBV15 to TRBJ2-5; 13 positions match TRBD2. Specimen: peripheral blood, collected 28 days after the second dose of the MenACWY control vaccine. CDR3 sequence: CATSRELAGGRETQYF. The CDR3 DNA reads as TGTGCCACCAGCAGGGAACTAGCGGGGGGGAGAGAGACCCAGTACTTC.